These T cell receptor beta chains were read from a single sample in a study of blood T cells in healthy people across ages. TCRdb passed the 5' RACE reads through MiXCR, listing each CDR3 protein once. This table has 1.5 million to 2 million distinct CDR3 sequences, approximately 30% appearing once. Sequencing was carried out using blood. Receptor source: a woman under 40 in good health. Both conserved end residues are part of each CDR3. Fields, in order: V gene, J gene, clone size, D gene, CDR3 protein, CDR3 DNA. The D gene is left open where the match is weak. The size entry is marked missing in some rows and otherwise reads once, few, many or a size class.

>TRBV5-1|TRBJ2-7|many|.
CASSLGQSSYEQYF
TGTGCCAGCAGCTTAGGTCAGAGCTCCTACGAGCAGTACTTC
>TRBV12-3/TRBV12-4|TRBJ1-2|few|TRBD1
CASSPDRGHGYTF
TGTGCCAGCAGTCCCGACAGGGGGCATGGCTACACCTTC
>TRBV12-3/TRBV12-4|TRBJ2-7|many|.
CASRPTSSYEQYF
TGTGCCAGCAGGCCGACAAGCTCCTACGAGCAGTACTTC
>TRBV20-1|TRBJ2-1|many|TRBD2
CSALRTSGGYNEQFF
TGCAGTGCTCTCCGGACTAGCGGGGGTTACAATGAGCAGTTCTTC
>TRBV30|TRBJ2-3|.|.
CACQGGGNTDTQYF
TGTGCCTGCCAGGGTGGCGGGAACACAGATACGCAGTATTTT
>TRBV20-1|TRBJ2-7|few|.
CSARDRTTYEQYF
TGCAGTGCTAGAGATAGAACTACCTACGAGCAGTACTTC
>TRBV6-7|TRBJ2-7|.|TRBD2
CASSPNPGLAGSYEQYF
TGTGCCAGCAGTCCTAACCCAGGACTAGCGGGGTCCTACGAGCAGTACTTC
>TRBV29-1|TRBJ1-2|many|TRBD1
CSVNWRQGNYGYTF
TGCAGCGTTAACTGGCGACAGGGGAACTATGGCTACACCTTC
>TRBV7-3|TRBJ1-6|.|TRBD1
CASSSSGGYNSPLHF
TGTGCCAGCAGCTCATCAGGGGGCTATAATTCACCCCTCCACTTT
>TRBV5-5|TRBJ2-7|.|TRBD1
CASSFRTGNYEQYF
TGCGCCAGCAGCTTCCGGACAGGGAACTACGAGCAGTACTTC
>TRBV6-5|TRBJ2-7|many|TRBD1
CASRKTRDRTEQYF
TGTGCCAGCAGAAAAACCCGGGACAGGACCGAGCAGTACTTC
>TRBV20-1|TRBJ2-5|.|.
CSARETGRETQYF
TGCAGTGCTAGAGAAACGGGAAGAGAGACCCAGTACTTC
>TRBV7-2|TRBJ2-5|few|.
CASSSSGQRETQYF
TGTGCCAGCAGCTCCTCCGGCCAGAGGGAGACCCAGTACTTC
>TRBV6-5|TRBJ2-7|.|.
CASSPPRGREAYEQYF
TGTGCCAGCAGCCCACCGAGGGGGCGGGAGGCCTACGAGCAGTACTTC
>TRBV16|TRBJ1-1|.|.
CASSPHNPGPNTEAFF
TGTGCCAGCAGCCCTCACAACCCAGGGCCGAACACTGAAGCTTTCTTT
>TRBV5-6|TRBJ2-5|.|TRBD2
CASSVGTSGGSIQDAQYF
TGTGCCAGCAGCGTTGGGACTAGCGGGGGGAGCATTCAAGATGCCCAGTACTTC
>TRBV20-1|TRBJ2-7|.|.
CSAPVPGRYEQYF
TGCAGTGCTCCCGTGCCGGGGCGCTACGAGCAGTACTTC
>TRBV6-5|TRBJ2-7|few|TRBD1
CASSPGTEANEQYF
TGTGCCAGCAGTCCCGGGACAGAGGCCAATGAGCAGTACTTC
>TRBV6-5|TRBJ1-2|few|.
CASSYAPGRVSNGYTF
TGTGCCAGCAGTTACGCACCGGGCAGGGTTTCGAATGGCTACACCTTC
>TRBV7-9|TRBJ2-7|many|.
CASSTDWASSYEQYF
TGTGCCAGCAGCACAGACTGGGCTAGCTCCTACGAGCAGTACTTC
>TRBV30|TRBJ2-5|.|.
CAWNRPETQYF
TGTGCCTGGAACCGTCCAGAGACCCAGTACTTC